A single sample is the source of the 20 T cell receptor beta chains below, sequenced in a study of regulatory T cells in long-lasting Graves disease. HTBI primers from iRepertoire and Arm-PCR of CDR3 regions yielded the TCR beta libraries. TCRdb used MiXCR to reprocess the multiplex PCR reads, holding one entry per CDR3 protein. This table has about 240,000 distinct CDR3 sequences, 20% to 25% appearing once. The time point was: newly diagnosed GD, antithyroid drugs for less than 3 months. Making the TCR library involved RNA that had been extracted from PBMCs. Source: peripheral blood mononuclear cells (PBMCs), taken at new diagnosis, from a patient treated with antithyroid drugs. These receptors all come from a female donor with Graves disease.

This clonotype was seen a handful of times. This chain links TRBV6-2 or TRBV6-3 with TRBJ2-7; TRBD1 matches 8 bases. The germline V gene has CDR1 MNHEY and CDR2 SVGEGT. V shed 2 bases and J 3 bases; nucleotides not matched to a gene: 3. The CDR3 totals 14 residues. The CDR3 is CASSYPGQVYEQYF. The CDR3 DNA reads TGTGCCAGCAGTTACCCGGGACAGGTCTACGAGCAGTACTTC.

This clonotype was counted ten times or more. The chain uses TRBV20-1 and TRBJ2-2, with 8 bases matching TRBD2. J gave up 1 base and V 5 bases, and 3 bases lay outside the gene matches. This CDR3 is 14 amino acids long. Germline V gene sequence: CDR1 DFQATT, CDR2 SNEGSKA (reference sequence). The CDR3: CSAGTSGNTGELFF. In DNA, the CDR3 is TGCAGTGCTGGTACTAGCGGGAACACCGGGGAGCTGTTTTTT.

There are a few counts of this clonotype. The rearrangement links TRBV19 to TRBJ1-5; D is perhaps TRBD1 (5 bases). V lost 6 bases to trimming and J lost 6 bases, with 9 bases between them. Per the germline V gene, CDR1 is LNHDA and CDR2 is SQIVND (reference sequence). There are 12 residues in the CDR3. Here the CDR3 DNA reads TGTGCCAGTAGGAAAGGGACTCAGCCCCAGCATTTT. Residues: CASRKGTQPQHF. The complete variable domain, with remaining parts taken from reference TRBV19 and TRBJ1-5, reads DGGITQSPKYLFRKEGQNVTLSCEQNLNHDAMYWYRQDPGQGLRLIYYSQIVNDFQKGDIAEGYSVSREKKESFPLTVTSAQKNPTAFYLCASRKGTQPQHFGDGTRLSIL.

Details on this clonotype: A junction end diverges from the germline sequence, so it may reflect a read error. The V and J genes are TRBV25-1 and TRBJ2-1, with TRBD2 matching 8 bases. This CDR3 is built from 16 residues. CDR1 is MGHDK, CDR2 SYGVNS, per germline. The CDR3 spells CASSARPRRLANERFF. The CDR3 DNA reads as TGTGCCAGCAGCGCACGTCCCCGTCGACTAGCGAATGAGCGGTTCTTC.

V and J are TRBV19 and TRBJ2-1; 7 nucleotides agree with TRBD2. The CDR3 is made up of 14 amino acids. V lost 5 bases to trimming and J lost 5 bases; unmatched junction nucleotides: 6. The germline CDR1 and CDR2 sequences are LNHDA and SQIVND (reference sequence). CDR3 region: CASSAAGRNNEQFF. For the CDR3, the DNA is TGTGCCAGTAGTGCAGCGGGACGGAACAATGAGCAGTTCTTC.

This clonotype was counted ten times or more. This sequence joins TRBV14 and TRBJ2-1; 7 bases are a match to TRBD1. Per germline, CDR1 SGHDN and CDR2 FVKESK. The trim removed 5 bases at V and 6 bases at J, leaving 13 bases unmatched. This CDR3 has 16 residues. The CDR3 region has the DNA TGTGCCAGCAGCTTCAATTACGGGACAGTCTTCAATGAGCAGTTCTTC. Encoded protein: CASSFNYGTVFNEQFF. Full variable domain (rest looked up from reference TRBV14 and TRBJ2-1): EAGVTQFPSHSVIEKGQTVTLRCDPISGHDNLYWYRRVMGKEIKFLLHFVKESKQDESGMPNNRFLAERTGGTYSTLKVQPAELEDSGVYFCASSFNYGTVFNEQFFGPGTRLTVL.

The J gene is TRBJ2-7, the V gene TRBV7-6, with TRBD2 as a possible D gene (6 bases). The CDR3 loop spans 14 amino acids. Trimming left V 5 bases short and J 6 bases short, with 17 bases between. CDR1 and CDR2 (germline): SGHVS, FNYEAQ. The CDR3 DNA reads TGTGCCAGCAGCCCGGGGGAAGGGTCGGCCGAGCAGTACTTC. Amino acids: CASSPGEGSAEQYF.

This clonotype was counted ten times or more. The chain links TRBV3-1 to TRBJ2-5; TRBD2 is a possible D gene (5 bases). The CDR3 length is 14 residues. The V end was cut by 2 bases, the J end by 5 bases, with 12 bases between. Germline CDR1 LGHDT, CDR2 YNNKEL (reference sequence). CDR3 loop: CASSQSGVGETQYF. In DNA, the CDR3 is TGTGCCAGCAGCCAATCCGGGGTTGGTGAGACCCAGTACTTC.

The genes are TRBV19 and TRBJ2-3; 10 bases align to TRBD2. The CDR3 covers 15 residues. CDR1 is LNHDA and CDR2 is SQIVND in the germline V gene (reference sequence). J gave up 4 bases and V 3 bases, and 4 bases lay outside the gene matches. DNA for the CDR3: TGTGCCAGTAGTATTTTTAGCGGGGGGCCAGATACGCAGTATTTT. It is translated as CASSIFSGGPDTQYF.

This clonotype was counted many times. J is TRBJ2-1 and V is TRBV14; D is undetermined. V was trimmed by 2 bases and J by 3 bases, leaving 2 bases between them. Germline CDR1 SGHDN, CDR2 FVKESK. This CDR3 has 12 residues. The CDR3 region is CASSQFYNEQFF. The DNA for the CDR3 is TGTGCCAGCAGCCAATTCTACAATGAGCAGTTCTTC. Combining the CDR3 with reference TRBV14 and TRBJ2-1 gives the whole variable domain EAGVTQFPSHSVIEKGQTVTLRCDPISGHDNLYWYRRVMGKEIKFLLHFVKESKQDESGMPNNRFLAERTGGTYSTLKVQPAELEDSGVYFCASSQFYNEQFFGPGTRLTVL.

The CDR3, as DNA: TGCGCCAGCAGCCAAGATGCGGTAGGTGAGACCCAGTACTTC. It codes for CASSQDAVGETQYF. The V gene is TRBV4-1, the J gene TRBJ2-5; D gene unclear. The germline V gene encodes CDR1 MGHRA and CDR2 YSYEKL. CDR3 length equals 14 residues. The V end was cut by 0 bases, the J end by 5 bases, with 10 bases between.

With regard to this clonotype: This sequence may be a read error, since a much larger clone differs from it by one base. This chain connects TRBV11-2 to TRBJ2-7; no clear D. The germline V gene encodes CDR1 SGHAT and CDR2 FQNNGV. Trimming pared 5 bases from V and 3 bases from J, leaving 14 bases between. The CDR3 is 14 residues long. CDR3 in amino acids: CASSPTPSIYEQYF. The DNA for the CDR3 is TGTGCCAGCAGCCCTACACCGTCCATCTACGAGCAGTACTTC.

As to this clonotype: It is likely a read error: a sequence one base away is far more abundant. The rearrangement joins TRBV20-1 to TRBJ2-5; maybe TRBD1 (6 bases). The J call may not be correct, given that the DNA end is closer to TRBJ2-1. From germline, CDR1 is DFQATT and CDR2 SNEGSKA (reference sequence). This CDR3 has 15 amino acids. The CDR3 nucleotides are TGCAGTGCTAGTCCACCGGGACAAGCAAGGAATGAGCAGTTCTTC. Amino acids: CSASPPGQARNEQFF.

Many counts were recorded for this clonotype. The chain joins TRBV6-2 or TRBV6-3 to TRBJ2-1; D is possibly TRBD2 (6 bases). Per germline, CDR1 MNHEY and CDR2 SVGEGT. The CDR3 sequence is 20 residues long. The V gene lost 2 bases and the J gene lost 1 base, with 24 bases spanning the gap. The CDR3 protein is CASSYPVSGLLIVSYNEQFF. CDR3 coding DNA: TGTGCCAGCAGTTACCCGGTTTCGGGACTCCTGATCGTGTCCTACAATGAGCAGTTCTTC.

This clonotype was detected ten times or more. This chain's CDR3 is CASSGPGSQPQHF. DNA of the CDR3: TGTGCCAGCAGTGGGCCTGGGAGTCAGCCCCAGCATTTT. The rearrangement joins TRBV12-3 or TRBV12-4 to TRBJ1-5; D remains unclear. This CDR3 spans 13 amino acids. The V end lost 5 bases, the J end lost 6 bases, and 11 bases lay between the germline ends.

This clonotype was counted a few times. This chain joins TRBV20-1 and TRBJ2-2; 8 bases are shared with TRBD2. Germline-derived CDR1 and CDR2 are DFQATT and SNEGSKA (reference sequence). The V and J ends lost 8 bases and 4 bases, in that order; junction bases with no gene match: 9. The CDR3 contains 14 residues. CDR3 coding DNA: TGCAGTATTACGGGGGGGTTCGGCACCGGGGAGCTGTTTTTT. This sequence encodes CSITGGFGTGELFF.

The V gene is TRBV6-2 or TRBV6-3, the J gene TRBJ2-1, with D uncertain. The CDR3 has 12 amino acids. V was cut by 6 bases and J by 4 bases, with 7 bases left in between. CDR1 is MNHEY and CDR2 is SVGEGT in the germline V gene. CDR3 loop: CASSIPYNEQFF. DNA of the CDR3: TGTGCCAGCAGCATACCTTACAATGAGCAGTTCTTC.

This clonotype was recorded at least ten times. V usage is TRBV18 and J usage is TRBJ1-5; tentative D call: TRBD1 (6 bases). The CDR3 sequence is 15 residues long. Germline CDR1 is KGHSH and CDR2 is LQKENI. With 2 bases removed from V and 1 base from J, the gap between germline ends came to 9 bases. The CDR3 DNA follows: TGTGCCAGCTCACCAAATACAGGGAGCAATCAGCCCCAGCATTTT. It encodes CASSPNTGSNQPQHF.

This chain connects TRBV7-9 to TRBJ2-1; 10 bases are a match to TRBD2. This CDR3 comprises 16 residues. V gave up 5 bases and J gave up 7 bases; unmatched junction bases: 11. Germline V gives CDR1 SEHNR, CDR2 FQNEAQ (reference sequence). The CDR3 nucleotides are TGTGCCAGCAGCATACCAGCGGGAGGGCCGATAAATGAGCAGTTCTTC. Its translation: CASSIPAGGPINEQFF.

In its sample, this clonotype was seen a few times. The genes are TRBV5-1 and TRBJ1-5; tentatively, D is TRBD1 (5 bases). From germline, CDR1 is SGHRS and CDR2 YFSETQ. Trimming took off 9 bases at V and 5 bases at J, with 15 bases between the two ends. The CDR3 loop spans 13 amino acids. DNA for the CDR3: TGCGCCACCAGGGAGGGGTTGGATCAGCCCCAGCATTTT. Translated, it gives CATREGLDQPQHF. The complete variable domain, with remaining parts taken from reference TRBV5-1 and TRBJ1-5, reads KAGVTQTPRYLIKTRGQQVTLSCSPISGHRSVSWYQQTPGQGLQFLFEYFSETQRNKGNFPGRFSGRQFSNSRSEMNVSTLELGDSALYLCATREGLDQPQHFGDGTRLSIL.